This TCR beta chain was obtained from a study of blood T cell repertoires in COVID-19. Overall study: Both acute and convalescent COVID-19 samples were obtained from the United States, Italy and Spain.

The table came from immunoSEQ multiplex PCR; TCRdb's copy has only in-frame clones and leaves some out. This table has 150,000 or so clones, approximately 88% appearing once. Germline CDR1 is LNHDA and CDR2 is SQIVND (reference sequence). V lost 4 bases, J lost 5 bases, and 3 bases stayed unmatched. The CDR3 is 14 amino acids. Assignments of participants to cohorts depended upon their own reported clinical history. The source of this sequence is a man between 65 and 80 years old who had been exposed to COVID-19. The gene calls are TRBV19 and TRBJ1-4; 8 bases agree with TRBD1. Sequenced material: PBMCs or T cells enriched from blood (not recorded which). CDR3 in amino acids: CASSNDRGNEKLFF. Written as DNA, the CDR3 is TGTGCCAGTAGTAATGACAGGGGAAATGAAAAACTGTTTTTT.